This record covers a single T cell receptor beta chain. This sample was included in a study of identifying expanded T cells in peripheral blood. Profiled with immunoSEQ multiplex PCR; TCRdb holds only in-frame clones, not every one. This repertoire shows 75,000 to 100,000 clones, about 89% found once; its top ten account for around 2.7%. V gave up 3 bases and J gave up 2 bases; unmatched junction bases: 3. The CDR3 spans 15 residues. CDR1 and CDR2 (germline): SEHNR, FQNEAQ (reference sequence). During the collection period, no donor immune events like infections were recorded. Sequencing was carried out using blood. The origin of this receptor is a person aged 18 to 70 in good health. The chain has TRBV7-9 and TRBJ2-7; 11 nucleotides line up with TRBD2. The CDR3, as DNA: TGTGCCAGCAGCTTGACTAGCGGGGACACCTACGAGCAGTACTTC. This translates into CASSLTSGDTYEQYF. Variable domain in full (rest from reference TRBV7-9 and TRBJ2-7): DTGVSQNPRHKITKRGQNVTFRCDPISEHNRLYWYRQTLGQGPEFLTYFQNEAQLEKSRLLSDRFSAERPKGSFSTLEIQRTEQGDSAMYLCASSLTSGDTYEQYFGPGTRLTVT.